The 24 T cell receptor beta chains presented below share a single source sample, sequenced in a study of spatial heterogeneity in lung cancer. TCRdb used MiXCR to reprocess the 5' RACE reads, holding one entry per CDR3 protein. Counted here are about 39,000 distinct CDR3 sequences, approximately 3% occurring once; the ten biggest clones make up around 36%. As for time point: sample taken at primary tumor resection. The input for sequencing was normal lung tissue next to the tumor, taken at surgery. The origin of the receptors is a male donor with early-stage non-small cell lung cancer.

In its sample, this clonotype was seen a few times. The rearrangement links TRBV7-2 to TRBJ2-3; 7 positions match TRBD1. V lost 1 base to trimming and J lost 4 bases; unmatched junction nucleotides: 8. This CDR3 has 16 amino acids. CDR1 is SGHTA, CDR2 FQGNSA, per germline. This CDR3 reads CASSLVGTAGADTQYF. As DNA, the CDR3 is TGTGCCAGCAGCTTAGTAGGGACAGCAGGGGCAGATACGCAGTATTTT.

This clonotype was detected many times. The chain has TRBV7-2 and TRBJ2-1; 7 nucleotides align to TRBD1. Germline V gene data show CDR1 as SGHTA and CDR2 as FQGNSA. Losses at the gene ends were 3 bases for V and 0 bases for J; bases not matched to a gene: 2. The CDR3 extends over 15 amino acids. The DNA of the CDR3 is TGTGCCAGCAGCTTGGGGACAGCCTCCTACAATGAGCAGTTCTTC. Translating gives CASSLGTASYNEQFF.

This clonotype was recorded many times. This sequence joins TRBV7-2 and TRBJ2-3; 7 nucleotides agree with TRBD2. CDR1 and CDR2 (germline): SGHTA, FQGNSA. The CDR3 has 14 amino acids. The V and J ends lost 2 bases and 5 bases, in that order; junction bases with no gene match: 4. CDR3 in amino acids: CASSLPSGVDTQYF. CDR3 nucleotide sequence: TGTGCCAGCAGCTTACCCAGCGGGGTAGATACGCAGTATTTT. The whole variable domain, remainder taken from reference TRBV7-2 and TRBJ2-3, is GAGVSQSPSNKVTEKGKDVELRCDPISGHTALYWYRQSLGQGLEFLIYFQGNSAPDKSGLPSDRFSAERTGGSVSTLTIQRTQQEDSAVYLCASSLPSGVDTQYFGPGTRLTVL.

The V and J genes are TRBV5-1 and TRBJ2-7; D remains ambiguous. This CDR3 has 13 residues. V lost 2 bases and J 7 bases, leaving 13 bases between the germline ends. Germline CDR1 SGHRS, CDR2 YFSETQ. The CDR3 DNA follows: TGCGCCAGCAGCTTTCCTCCCTCTGTTGAGCAGTACTTC. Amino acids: CASSFPPSVEQYF.

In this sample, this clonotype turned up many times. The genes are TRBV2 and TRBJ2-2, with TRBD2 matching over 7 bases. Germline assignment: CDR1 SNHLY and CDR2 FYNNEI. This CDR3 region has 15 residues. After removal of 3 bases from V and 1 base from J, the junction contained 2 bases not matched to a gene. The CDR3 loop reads CASSEKRGNTGELFF. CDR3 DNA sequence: TGTGCCAGCAGTGAGAAGCGGGGGAACACCGGGGAGCTGTTTTTT.

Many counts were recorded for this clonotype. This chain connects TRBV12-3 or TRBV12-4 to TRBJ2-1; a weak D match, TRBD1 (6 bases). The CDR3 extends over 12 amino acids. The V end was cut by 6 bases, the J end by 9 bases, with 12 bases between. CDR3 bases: TGTGCCAGCAGACACAGGGTAGGTGAGCAGTTCTTC. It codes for CASRHRVGEQFF.

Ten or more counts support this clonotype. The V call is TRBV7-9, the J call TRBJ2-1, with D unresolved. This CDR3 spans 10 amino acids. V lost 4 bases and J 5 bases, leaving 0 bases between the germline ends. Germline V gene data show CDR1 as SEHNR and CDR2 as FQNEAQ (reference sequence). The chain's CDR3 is CASSYNEQFF. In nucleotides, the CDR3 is TGTGCCAGCAGCTACAATGAGCAGTTCTTC.

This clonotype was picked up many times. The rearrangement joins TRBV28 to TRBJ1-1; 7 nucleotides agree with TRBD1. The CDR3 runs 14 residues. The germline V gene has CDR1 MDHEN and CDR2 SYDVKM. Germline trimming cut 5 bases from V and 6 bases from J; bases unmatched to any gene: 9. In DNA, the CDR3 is TGTGCCAGCAGTCAGACAGGGTCTGCCCCTGAAGCTTTCTTT. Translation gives CASSQTGSAPEAFF.

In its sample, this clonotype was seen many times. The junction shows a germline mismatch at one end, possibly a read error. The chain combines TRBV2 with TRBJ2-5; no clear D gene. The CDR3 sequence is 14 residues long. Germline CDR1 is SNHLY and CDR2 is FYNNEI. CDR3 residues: CASSEVELSETQYF. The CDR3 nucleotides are TGTGCCAGCAGCGAAGTTGAGCTTTCGGAGACCCAGTACTTC. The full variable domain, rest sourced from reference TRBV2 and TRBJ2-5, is EPEVTQTPSHQVTQMGQEVILRCVPISNHLYFYWYRQILGQKVEFLVSFYNNEISEKSEIFDDQFSVERPDGSNFTLKIRSTKLEDSAMYFCASSEVELSETQYFGPGTRLLVL.

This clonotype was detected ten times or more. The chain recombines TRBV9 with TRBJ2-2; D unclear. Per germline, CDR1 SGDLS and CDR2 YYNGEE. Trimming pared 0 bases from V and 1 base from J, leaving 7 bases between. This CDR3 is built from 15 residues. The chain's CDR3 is CASSVAILNTGELFF. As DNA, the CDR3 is TGTGCCAGCAGCGTAGCGATCCTGAACACCGGGGAGCTGTTTTTT.

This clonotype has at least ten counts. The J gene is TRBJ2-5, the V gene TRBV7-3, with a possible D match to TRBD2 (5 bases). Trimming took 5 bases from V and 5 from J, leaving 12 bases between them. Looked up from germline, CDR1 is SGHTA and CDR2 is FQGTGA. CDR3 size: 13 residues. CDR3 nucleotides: TGTGCCAGCAGCGCTGGGAGTGGTGAGACCCAGTACTTC. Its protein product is CASSAGSGETQYF.

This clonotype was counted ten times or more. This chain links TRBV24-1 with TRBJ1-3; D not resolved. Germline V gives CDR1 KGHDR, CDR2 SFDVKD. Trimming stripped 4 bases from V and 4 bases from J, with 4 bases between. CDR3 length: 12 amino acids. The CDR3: CATSDRGNTIYF. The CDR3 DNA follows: TGTGCCACCAGTGACCGGGGAAACACCATATATTTT.

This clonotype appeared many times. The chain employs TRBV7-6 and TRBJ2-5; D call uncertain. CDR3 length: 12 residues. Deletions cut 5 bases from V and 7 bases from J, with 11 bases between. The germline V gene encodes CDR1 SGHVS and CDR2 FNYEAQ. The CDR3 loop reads CASSAGIGTQYF. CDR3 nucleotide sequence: TGTGCCAGCAGCGCCGGAATAGGGACCCAGTACTTC.

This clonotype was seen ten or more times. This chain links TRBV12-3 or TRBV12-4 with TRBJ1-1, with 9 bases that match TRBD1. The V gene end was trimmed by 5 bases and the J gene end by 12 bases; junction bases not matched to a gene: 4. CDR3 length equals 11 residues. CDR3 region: CASSVTGGTFF. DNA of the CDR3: TGTGCCAGCAGTGTTACAGGGGGCACTTTCTTT.

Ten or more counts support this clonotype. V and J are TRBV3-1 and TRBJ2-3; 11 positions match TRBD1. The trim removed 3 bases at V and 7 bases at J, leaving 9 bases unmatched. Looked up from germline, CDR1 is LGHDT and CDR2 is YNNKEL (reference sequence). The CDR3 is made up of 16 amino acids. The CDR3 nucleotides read TGTGCCAGCAGCCATGATCCGGGACAGGGGGTCAATACGCAGTATTTT. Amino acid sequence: CASSHDPGQGVNTQYF.

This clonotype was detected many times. CDR3 region: CASSIAGGMNEQFF. CDR3 DNA: TGTGCCAGCAGCATAGCGGGAGGTATGAATGAGCAGTTCTTC. The rearrangement links TRBV6-6 to TRBJ2-1, with 10 bases aligning to TRBD2. Per germline, CDR1 MNHNY and CDR2 SVGAGI (reference sequence). CDR3 size: 14 residues. V trimming: 6 bases; J trimming: 7 bases; junction bases outside the gene matches: 6.

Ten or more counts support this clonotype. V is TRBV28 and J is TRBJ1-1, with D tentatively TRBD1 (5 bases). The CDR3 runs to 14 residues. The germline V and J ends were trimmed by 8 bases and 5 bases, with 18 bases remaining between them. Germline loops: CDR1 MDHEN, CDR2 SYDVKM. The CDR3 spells CASASTATETEAFF. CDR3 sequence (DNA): TGTGCCAGCGCCTCGACAGCGACCGAGACTGAAGCTTTCTTT. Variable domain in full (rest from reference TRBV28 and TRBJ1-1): DVKVTQSSRYLVKRTGEKVFLECVQDMDHENMFWYRQDPGLGLRLIYFSYDVKMKEKGDIPEGYSVSREKKERFSLILESASTNQTSMYLCASASTATETEAFFGQGTRLTVV.

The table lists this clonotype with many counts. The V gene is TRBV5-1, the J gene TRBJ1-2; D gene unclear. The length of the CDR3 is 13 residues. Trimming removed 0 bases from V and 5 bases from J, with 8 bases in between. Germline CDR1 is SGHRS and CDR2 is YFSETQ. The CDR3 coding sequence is TGCGCCAGCAGCTTGGGGGCTGAATATGGCTACACCTTC. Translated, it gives CASSLGAEYGYTF.

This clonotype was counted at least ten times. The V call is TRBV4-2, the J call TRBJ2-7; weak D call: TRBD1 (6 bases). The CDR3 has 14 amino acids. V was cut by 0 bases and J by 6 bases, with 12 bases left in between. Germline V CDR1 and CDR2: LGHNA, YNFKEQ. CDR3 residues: CASSQDAGVFEQYF. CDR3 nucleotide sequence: TGTGCCAGCAGCCAAGATGCAGGGGTATTCGAGCAGTACTTC.

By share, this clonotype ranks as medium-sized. This CDR3 reads CASSVGGQTSGTQYF. The CDR3 DNA reads TGTGCCAGCAGCGTAGGTGGACAGACGTCCGGGACGCAGTATTTT. The genes are TRBV9 and TRBJ2-3; a weak D match, TRBD1 (6 bases). The CDR3 runs 15 residues. Trimming took 0 bases from V and 9 from J, leaving 17 bases between them. CDR1 and CDR2 from the germline V gene are SGDLS and YYNGEE.

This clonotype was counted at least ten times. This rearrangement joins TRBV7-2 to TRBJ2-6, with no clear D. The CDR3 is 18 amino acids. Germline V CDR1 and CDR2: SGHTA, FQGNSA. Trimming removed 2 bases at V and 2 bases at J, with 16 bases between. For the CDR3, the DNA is TGTGCCAGCAGCTTATCCGGGTCAACAACCGCTGGGGCCAACGTCCTGACTTTC. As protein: CASSLSGSTTAGANVLTF.

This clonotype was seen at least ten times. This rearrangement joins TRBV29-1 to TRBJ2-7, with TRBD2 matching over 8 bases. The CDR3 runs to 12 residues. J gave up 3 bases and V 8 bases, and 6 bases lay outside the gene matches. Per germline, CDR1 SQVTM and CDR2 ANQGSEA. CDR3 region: CSILAGGYEQYF. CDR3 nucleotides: TGCAGCATTCTGGCGGGGGGCTACGAGCAGTACTTC.

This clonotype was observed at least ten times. This CDR3 reads CASSQGLAGGSETQYF. The CDR3, as DNA: TGTGCCAGCAGCCAGGGACTAGCGGGAGGTTCGGAGACCCAGTACTTC. This chain connects TRBV7-3 to TRBJ2-5; the match to TRBD2 covers 15 bases. This CDR3 comprises 16 residues. Germline V gene sequence: CDR1 SGHTA, CDR2 FQGTGA. V lost 5 bases and J lost 5; bases outside the gene matches: 6. The variable domain in full, with the rest retrieved from reference TRBV7-3 and TRBJ2-5, is GAGVSQTPSNKVTEKGKYVELRCDPISGHTALYWYRQSLGQGPEFLIYFQGTGAADDSGLPNDRFFAVRPEGSVSTLKIQRTERGDSAVYLCASSQGLAGGSETQYFGPGTRLLVL.

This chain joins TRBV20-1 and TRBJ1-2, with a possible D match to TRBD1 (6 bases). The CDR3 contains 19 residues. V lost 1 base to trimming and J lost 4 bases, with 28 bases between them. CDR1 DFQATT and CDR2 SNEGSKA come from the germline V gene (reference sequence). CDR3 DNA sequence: TGCAGTGCTAGAGGTAGTCTACAGGGACAAGGTACGAGACCCTATGGCTACACCTTC. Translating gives CSARGSLQGQGTRPYGYTF.